This record concerns one T cell receptor (beta chain) sequence. Its antigen remains unidentified. The sample belongs to a study of cytomegalovirus exposure and HLA in healthy donors. Findings and limits, study-wide: Later work found most CMV-associated TCR beta chains apparently HLA-restricted.

The CDR3 is 16 residues long. Trimming removed 0 bases from V and 2 bases from J, with 11 bases in between. Germline assignment: CDR1 MGHRA and CDR2 YSYEKL. PCR employed 60 Vbeta and 13 Jbeta primers. The data were produced by immunoSEQ multiplex PCR, yet TCRdb's version contains in-frame clones alone and is incomplete. The data hold some 120,000 clones, with just under 80% observed a single time. The receptor was derived from a man between 25 and 39 years old in good health and CMV-seronegative. V usage is TRBV4-1 and J usage is TRBJ1-5; no clear D. The material sequenced was PBMCs. DNA of the CDR3: TGCGCCAGCAGCCAAGAATGGGGAGATGGCAATCAGCCCCAGCATTTT. Encoded protein: CASSQEWGDGNQPQHF.